This paragraph covers one TCR beta chain sequence. This entry belongs to a study of blood T cell repertoires in COVID-19. Study background: The samples span acute and convalescent COVID-19 from the United States, Italy and Spain.

Original handling: Reference gene primer amplification gave estimated nucleated cell counts. Only in-frame clones appear in the TCRdb table, and some are missing; sequencing was by immunoSEQ multiplex PCR. The DNA was the basis for D and trimming; V, J and clone size are from that table. The table lists over 200,000 clones, roughly 78% of them singletons. Germline loops: CDR1 GTSNPN, CDR2 SVGIG (reference sequence). The CDR3 has 12 residues. V lost 2 bases to trimming and J lost 4 bases, with 9 bases between them. The clonotype comes from a woman between 40 and 50 years old with acute or convalescent COVID-19. The chain carries TRBV30 and TRBJ2-7; D gene uncertain. The sample comprised peripheral blood. CDR3 loop: CAWSPHKYEQYF. The DNA of the CDR3 is TGTGCCTGGAGTCCCCACAAATACGAGCAGTACTTC.